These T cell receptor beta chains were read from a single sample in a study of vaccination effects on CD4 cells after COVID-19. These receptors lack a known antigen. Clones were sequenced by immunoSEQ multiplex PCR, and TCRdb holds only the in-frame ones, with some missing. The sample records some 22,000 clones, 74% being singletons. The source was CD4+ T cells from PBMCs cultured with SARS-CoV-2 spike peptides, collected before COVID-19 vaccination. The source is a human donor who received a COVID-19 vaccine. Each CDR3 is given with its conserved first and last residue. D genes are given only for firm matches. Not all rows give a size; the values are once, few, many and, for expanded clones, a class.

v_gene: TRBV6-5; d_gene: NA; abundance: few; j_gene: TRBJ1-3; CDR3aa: CASSSSDSGNTIYF; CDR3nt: TGTGCCAGCAGTTCTTCCGACTCTGGAAACACCATATATTTT
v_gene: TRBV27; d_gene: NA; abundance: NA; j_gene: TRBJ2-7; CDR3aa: CASSLEPGRYYEQYF; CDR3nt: TGTGCCAGCAGTTTGGAGCCGGGACGGTACTACGAGCAGTACTTC
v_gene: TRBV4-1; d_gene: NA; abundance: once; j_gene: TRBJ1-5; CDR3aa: CASSRRGGNQPQHF; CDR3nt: TGCGCCAGCAGCCGGAGGGGGGGCAATCAGCCCCAGCATTTT
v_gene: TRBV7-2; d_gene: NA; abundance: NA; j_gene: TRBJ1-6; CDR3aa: CASSLQSRISPLHF; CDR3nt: TGTGCCAGCAGCTTACAAAGTCGGATCTCACCCCTCCACTTT
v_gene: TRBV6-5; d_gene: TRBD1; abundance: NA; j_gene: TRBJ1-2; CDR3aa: CASRATGQGFYGYTF; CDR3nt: TGTGCCAGCAGGGCTACGGGACAGGGGTTCTATGGCTACACCTTC
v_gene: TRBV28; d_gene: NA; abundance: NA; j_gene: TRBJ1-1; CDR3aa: CASSLFNTEAFF; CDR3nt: TGTGCCAGCAGTTTATTTAACACTGAAGCTTTCTTT
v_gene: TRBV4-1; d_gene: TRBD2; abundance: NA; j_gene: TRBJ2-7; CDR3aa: CASSQPGTRNNYEQYF; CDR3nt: TGCGCCAGCAGCCAACCCGGGACTAGAAACAACTACGAGCAGTACTTC
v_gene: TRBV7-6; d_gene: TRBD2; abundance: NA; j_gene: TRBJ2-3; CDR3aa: CASSEGTSGADTQYF; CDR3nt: TGTGCCAGCAGCGAAGGGACCAGCGGGGCAGATACGCAGTATTTT
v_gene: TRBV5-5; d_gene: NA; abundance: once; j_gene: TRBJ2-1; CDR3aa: CASSLDFLERDPSYNEQFF; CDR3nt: TGTGCCAGCAGCTTGGATTTTCTTGAACGGGACCCCTCCTACAATGAGCAGTTCTTC
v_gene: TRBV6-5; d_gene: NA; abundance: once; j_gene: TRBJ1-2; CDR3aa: CASRRPTGNYGYTF; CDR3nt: TGTGCCAGCAGGAGGCCGACCGGCAACTATGGCTACACCTTC
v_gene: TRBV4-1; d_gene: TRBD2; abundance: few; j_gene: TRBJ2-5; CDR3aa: CASSQEIELAGEETQYF; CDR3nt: TGCGCCAGCAGCCAAGAAATCGAACTAGCGGGAGAGGAGACCCAGTACTTC
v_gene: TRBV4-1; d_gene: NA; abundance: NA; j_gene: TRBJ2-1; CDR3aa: CASRPLAGEQFF; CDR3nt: TGCGCCAGCAGGCCGTTAGCAGGGGAGCAGTTCTTC
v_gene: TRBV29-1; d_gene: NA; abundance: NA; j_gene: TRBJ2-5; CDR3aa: CSVEGGSGHQETQYF; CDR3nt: TGCAGCGTTGAAGGTGGTAGCGGACACCAAGAGACCCAGTACTTC
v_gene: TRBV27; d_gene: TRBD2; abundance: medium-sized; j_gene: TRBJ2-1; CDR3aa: CASSFRTSGGREQFF; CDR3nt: TGTGCCAGCAGTTTCCGTACTAGCGGGGGACGTGAGCAGTTCTTC
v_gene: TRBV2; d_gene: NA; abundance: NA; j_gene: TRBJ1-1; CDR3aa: CASTQDSLNTEAFF; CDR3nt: TGTGCCAGCACCCAGGACAGTTTGAACACTGAAGCTTTCTTT
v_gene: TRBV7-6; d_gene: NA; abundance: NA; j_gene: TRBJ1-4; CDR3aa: CASSEGSGGGSEKLFF; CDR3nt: TGTGCCAGCAGCGAGGGGTCGGGAGGAGGTAGCGAAAAACTGTTTTTT
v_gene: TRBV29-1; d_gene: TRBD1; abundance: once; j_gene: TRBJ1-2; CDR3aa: CSVVRDSIDGYTF; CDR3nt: TGCAGCGTTGTCCGGGACAGCATCGATGGCTACACCTTC
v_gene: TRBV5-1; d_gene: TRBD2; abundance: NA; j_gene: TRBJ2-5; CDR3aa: CASSSGLNSGGPLYQETQYF; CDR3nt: TGCGCCAGCAGCTCGGGACTGAACAGCGGGGGGCCCTTGTACCAAGAGACCCAGTACTTC